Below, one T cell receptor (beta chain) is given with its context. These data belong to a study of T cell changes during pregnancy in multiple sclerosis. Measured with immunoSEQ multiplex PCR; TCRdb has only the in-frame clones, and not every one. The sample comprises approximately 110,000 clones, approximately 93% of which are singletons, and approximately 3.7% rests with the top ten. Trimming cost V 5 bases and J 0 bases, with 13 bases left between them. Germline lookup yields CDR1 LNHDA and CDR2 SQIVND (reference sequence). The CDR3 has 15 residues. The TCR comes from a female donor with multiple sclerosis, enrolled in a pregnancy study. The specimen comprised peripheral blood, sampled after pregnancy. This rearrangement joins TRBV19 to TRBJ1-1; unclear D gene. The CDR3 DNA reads TGTGCCAGTAGTTCCTTCCCAGCGATGAACACTGAAGCTTTCTTT. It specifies CASSSFPAMNTEAFF.